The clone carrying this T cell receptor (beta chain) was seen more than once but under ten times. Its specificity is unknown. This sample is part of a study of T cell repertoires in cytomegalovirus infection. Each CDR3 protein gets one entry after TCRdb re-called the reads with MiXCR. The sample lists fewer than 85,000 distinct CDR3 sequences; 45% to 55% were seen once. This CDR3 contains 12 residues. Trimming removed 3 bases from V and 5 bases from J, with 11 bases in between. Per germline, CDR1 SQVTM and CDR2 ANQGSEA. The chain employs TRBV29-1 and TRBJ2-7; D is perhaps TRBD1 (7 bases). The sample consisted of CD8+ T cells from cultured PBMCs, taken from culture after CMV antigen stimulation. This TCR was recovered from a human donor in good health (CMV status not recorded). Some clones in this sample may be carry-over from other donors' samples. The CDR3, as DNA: TGCAGCGTTGAGGAGGGGGCCCACGAGCAGTACTTC. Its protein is CSVEEGAHEQYF.